This passage covers 4 T cell receptor beta chains from one sample sequenced in a study of blood T cell repertoires in COVID-19. The protocol was immunoSEQ multiplex PCR, while the TCRdb copy is restricted to in-frame clones and leaves out a portion. The sample lists approximately 50,000 clones; 70% to 80% were seen once. The sequenced sample consisted of peripheral blood. The receptors here all came from a man in his 70s with acute or convalescent COVID-19.

This clone has more than one count but fewer than ten. The chain joins TRBV7-9 to TRBJ1-2; 10 positions agree with TRBD1. CDR1 is SEHNR, CDR2 FQNEAQ, per germline (reference sequence). CDR3 length equals 13 residues. Trimming removed 5 bases from V and 8 bases from J; junction bases left unmatched: 5. This CDR3 reads CASSAGTGAGYTF. CDR3 DNA: TGTGCCAGCAGCGCGGGGACAGGGGCCGGCTACACCTTC.

The chain uses TRBV9 and TRBJ2-5; TRBD2 matches 10 bases. The germline V gene encodes CDR1 SGDLS and CDR2 YYNGEE. This CDR3 spans 15 amino acids. V was pared by 0 bases and J by 5 bases, with 4 bases of the junction left unmatched. Here the CDR3 DNA reads TGTGCCAGCAGCGTAGGGCTAGCGGGGGCGGAGACCCAGTACTTC. Translated, it gives CASSVGLAGAETQYF. The full variable domain, in which reference TRBV9 and TRBJ2-5 provide the parts outside the CDR3, is DSGVTQTPKHLITATGQRVTLRCSPRSGDLSVYWYQQSLDQGLQFLIQYYNGEERAKGNILERFSAQQFPDLHSELNLSSLELGDSALYFCASSVGLAGAETQYFGPGTRLLVL.

This clone came up a few times. The chain is built from TRBV10-1 and TRBJ1-5; no reliable D call. Germline V gene data show CDR1 as WNHNN and CDR2 as SYGVQD (reference sequence). CDR3 length: 12 amino acids. Trimming shortened V by 3 bases and J by 3 bases, and 3 bases separated the two germline ends. CDR3 protein: CASSDNNQPQHF. The CDR3 DNA is TGCGCCAGCAGTGACAACAATCAGCCCCAGCATTTT.

This clone has a handful of counts. This chain uses TRBV2 with TRBJ1-6; TRBD1 might be the D (5 bases). There are 15 residues in the CDR3. CDR1 is SNHLY, CDR2 FYNNEI, per germline. V lost 6 bases, J lost 6 bases, and 15 bases lay in between. This chain's CDR3 is CASSVTASGNSPLHF. In DNA, the CDR3 is TGTGCCAGCAGCGTGACAGCTTCGGGTAATTCACCCCTCCACTTT.